This TCR beta chain was recovered during a study of beta chain features in type 1 diabetes. CDR1 and CDR2 (germline): SGDLS, YYNGEE. This CDR3 spans 14 amino acids. Trimming left V 0 bases short and J 8 bases short, with 11 bases between. This clone was picked up a small number of times. The entirety of the isolated RNA underwent reverse transcription, so expressed TCRB transcripts were sequenced. Using immunoSEQ multiplex PCR, the repertoire was profiled, and TCRdb retains in-frame clones only, with some absent. The sample holds about 470,000 clones; around 30% are singletons and the top ten take around 0.065%.

The chain recombines TRBV9 with TRBJ2-2; D call uncertain. This TCR was recovered from a man younger than 35 in good health. The specimen was naive CD4+ T cells from blood. The CDR3: CASSVDSVVGELFF. The DNA of the CDR3 is TGTGCCAGCAGCGTAGACTCAGTAGTGGGGGAGCTGTTTTTT.